The text below deals with one TCR beta chain. Its antigen is not identified. The data belong to a study of CD8+CD57+ T cells in acquired aplastic anemia. Study-wide points: Researchers report that some 31 CD8+ CDR3 sequences appeared in both patients and controls.

Genomic DNA, serving as template, underwent TCR beta VDJ and CDR3 profiling. TCRdb re-called the reads through MiXCR, storing one row per CDR3 protein. The sample holds around 170,000 distinct CDR3 sequences, roughly half seen once. The germline V gene encodes CDR1 DFQATT and CDR2 SNEGSKA (reference sequence). Trimming removed 3 bases from V and 2 bases from J, with 11 bases in between. This CDR3 comprises 14 residues. The patients chosen for sequencing had shown expansion of CD8+CD57+ cells (detected by flow cytometry). Patients were untreated when blood was sampled. This chain joins TRBV20-1 and TRBJ1-5, with D maybe TRBD1 (5 bases). This TCR was sampled from a human donor with aplastic anemia. Sample: sorted CD4+, CD8+, or CD8+CD57+ T cells (not recorded which) from PBMCs. In nucleotides, the CDR3 is TGCAGTGCTAGGCCAGGGCAGGGCAATCAGCCCCAGCATTTT. It specifies CSARPGQGNQPQHF.